The 27 T cell receptor beta chains listed next were all sequenced from one sample in a study of molecular identifiers for immune sequencing clone quantification. TCRdb re-called the PCR reads with MiXCR, one entry per CDR3 protein. This sample has hundreds of thousands of distinct CDR3 sequences; roughly 27% occur once, and the top ten carry 0.78%. Sequencing used naive CD8+ T cells from blood, with Jurkat cell RNA spiked in. The subset was: FACS-sorted CD8+CD4-CCR7+CD45RA+ naive T cells. These receptors were obtained from a human donor in good health. Some libraries in this study had Jurkat cell RNA spiked in.

This clonotype was counted a few times. V gene TRBV24-1 combines with J gene TRBJ1-5; unclear D gene. Germline values: CDR1 KGHDR, CDR2 SFDVKD. Trimming pared 2 bases from V and 7 bases from J, leaving 11 bases between. This CDR3 comprises 14 residues. This CDR3 reads CATSDSGSVQPQHF. Written as DNA, the CDR3 is TGTGCCACCAGTGATTCCGGGAGTGTGCAGCCCCAGCATTTT.

This clonotype was picked up many times. V usage is TRBV24-1 and J usage is TRBJ2-2; D perhaps matches TRBD1 (6 bases). Trimming cost V 0 bases and J 3 bases, with 10 bases left between them. The germline V gene encodes CDR1 KGHDR and CDR2 SFDVKD. CDR3 size: 16 residues. The CDR3 spells CATSDLRDTYTGELFF. For the CDR3, the DNA is TGTGCCACCAGTGATTTGCGGGACACCTACACCGGGGAGCTGTTTTTT.

As concerns this clonotype: Since a much larger clone is just one base distant, this may be a read error. The chain joins TRBV30 to TRBJ1-1; TRBD1 matches 8 bases. Germline V gives CDR1 GTSNPN, CDR2 SVGIG (reference sequence). The CDR3 is 13 amino acids. The CDR3 spells CAWTAGGFTEALF. The CDR3 DNA is TGTGCCTGGACGGCAGGGGGCTTCACTGAAGCTCTCTTT. Together with reference TRBV30 and TRBJ1-1, the CDR3 gives the full variable domain: SQTIHQWPATLVQPVGSPLSLECTVEGTSNPNLYWYRQAAGRGLQLLFYSVGIGQISSEVPQNLSASRPQDRQFILSSKKLLLSDSGFYLCAWTAGGFTEALFGQGTRLTVV.

This clonotype has at least ten counts. This chain uses TRBV2 with TRBJ2-3; 8 bases fit TRBD2. J gave up 2 bases and V 6 bases, and 7 bases lay outside the gene matches. The CDR3 sequence is 15 residues long. CDR1 and CDR2 from the germline V gene are SNHLY and FYNNEI. This CDR3 is CASSVPSGYTDTQYF. CDR3 sequence (DNA): TGTGCCAGCAGCGTACCTAGCGGGTACACAGATACGCAGTATTTT.

Ten or more counts support this clonotype. This chain connects TRBV7-9 to TRBJ2-5; D uncertain. With 1 base removed from V and 7 bases from J, the gap between germline ends came to 13 bases. The germline CDR1 and CDR2 sequences are SEHNR and FQNEAQ (reference sequence). There are 14 residues in the CDR3. CDR3 nucleotide sequence: TGTGCCAGCAGCTTAGGGGTGGATCGAGGGACCCAGTACTTC. Amino acids: CASSLGVDRGTQYF.

The genes are TRBV4-3 and TRBJ1-1; 7 nucleotides line up with TRBD1. J lost 3 bases, V lost 0 bases, and 1 base had no gene match. CDR1 and CDR2 from the germline V gene are LGHNA and YSLEER. The CDR3 loop spans 14 amino acids. The CDR3 loop reads CASSQDQGDTEAFF. CDR3 DNA: TGCGCCAGCAGCCAAGACCAGGGGGACACTGAAGCTTTCTTT.

The CDR3 is CASSPEVGEPTYEQYF. The CDR3 nucleotides are TGTGCCAGCAGCCCGGAAGTAGGGGAGCCGACCTACGAGCAGTACTTC. The chain joins TRBV7-6 to TRBJ2-7; D may match TRBD1 or TRBD2 (5 bases each). Trimming removed 5 bases at V and 2 bases at J, with 19 bases between. The CDR3 contains 16 residues. Germline V gives CDR1 SGHVS, CDR2 FNYEAQ.

This clonotype was seen only a few times. CDR3 bases: TGTGCCAGCAGCTTGTACCCCGACAGGTTGAACACTGAAGCTTTCTTT. As protein: CASSLYPDRLNTEAFF. The gene calls are TRBV5-6 and TRBJ1-1, with a tentative D call TRBD1 (6 bases). The V gene lost 1 base and the J gene lost 0 bases, with 13 bases spanning the gap. This CDR3 comprises 16 residues. Germline CDR1 reads SGHDT; CDR2 reads YYEEEE.

This sequence joins TRBV28 and TRBJ2-3, with a weak D call TRBD2 (6 bases). CDR3 length equals 16 residues. Trimming removed 5 bases at V and 5 bases at J, with 20 bases between. Germline V gene sequence: CDR1 MDHEN, CDR2 SYDVKM. The CDR3 nucleotides are TGTGCCAGCAGTCCCGCGGGACTGGATCAGGGAGATACGCAGTATTTT. It yields the protein CASSPAGLDQGDTQYF. Full variable domain (remainder filled in from reference TRBV28 and TRBJ2-3): DVKVTQSSRYLVKRTGEKVFLECVQDMDHENMFWYRQDPGLGLRLIYFSYDVKMKEKGDIPEGYSVSREKKERFSLILESASTNQTSMYLCASSPAGLDQGDTQYFGPGTRLTVL.

This clonotype showed up just once. With a much larger clone just one base away, this may be a read error. The chain has TRBV7-2 and TRBJ1-1; D call uncertain. Looked up from germline, CDR1 is SGHTA and CDR2 is FQGNSA. The CDR3 is 13 amino acids. Deletions cut 5 bases from V and 8 bases from J, with 15 bases between. Written as DNA, the CDR3 is TGTGCCAGCAGCCCTAACGGGGTAGGCGAAGCTTTCTTT. This codes for CASSPNGVGEAFF.

Ten or more counts support this clonotype. V is TRBV7-6 and J is TRBJ1-6; D possibly corresponds to TRBD1 (6 bases). This CDR3 is 16 amino acids long. The germline V gene has CDR1 SGHVS and CDR2 FNYEAQ. V lost 2 bases to trimming and J lost 0 bases, with 8 bases between them. The CDR3 bases are TGTGCCAGCAGCTTACGGACAGACTCCTATAATTCACCCCTCCACTTT. It specifies CASSLRTDSYNSPLHF. The entire variable domain, with the rest obtained from reference TRBV7-6 and TRBJ1-6, is as follows: GAGVSQSPRYKVTKRGQDVALRCDPISGHVSLYWYRQALGQGPEFLTYFNYEAQQDKSGLPNDRFSAERPEGSISTLTIQRTEQRDSAMYRCASSLRTDSYNSPLHFGNGTRLTVT.

This clonotype was counted ten times or more. The V and J genes are TRBV7-6 and TRBJ2-1; no clear D. Trimming took 6 bases from V and 0 from J, leaving 6 bases between them. In germline, CDR1 is SGHVS, CDR2 FNYEAQ. The CDR3 totals 13 residues. CDR3 coding DNA: TGTGCCAGCAGTTGGGACTCCTACAATGAGCAGTTCTTC. It is translated as CASSWDSYNEQFF.

At least ten counts were recorded for this clonotype. V and J are TRBV27 and TRBJ1-5; D might be TRBD1 (5 bases). The CDR3 is 16 residues long. The germline V gene has CDR1 MNHEY and CDR2 SMNVEV (reference sequence). V was trimmed by 5 bases and J by 4 bases, leaving 18 bases between them. The DNA of the CDR3 is TGTGCCAGCAGTCCTATGGGGCCCTCGGGGAATCAGCCCCAGCATTTT. Its protein product is CASSPMGPSGNQPQHF.

This clonotype appeared a few times. The V call is TRBV12-3 or TRBV12-4, the J call TRBJ2-1; D possibly corresponds to TRBD2 (7 bases). Trimming removed 6 bases at V and 7 bases at J, with 19 bases between. The CDR3 spans 15 residues. The CDR3 loop reads CASSPGGAGWNEQFF. The CDR3 DNA is TGTGCCAGCAGCCCTGGGGGGGCCGGTTGGAATGAGCAGTTCTTC.

As concerns this clonotype: Since a much larger clone is just one base distant, this may be a read error. V gene TRBV30 combines with J gene TRBJ2-7, with D hard to call. Germline V CDR1 and CDR2: GTSNPN, SVGIG (reference sequence). V was pared by 0 bases and J by 2 bases, with 8 bases between. This CDR3 contains 13 residues. The CDR3 DNA sequence: TGTGCCTGGAGTGTAGGCAGTCCCTACGAGCAGTACTTC. Translating it yields CAWSVGSPYEQYF.

This clonotype was counted between two and nine times. One end of the junction fails to match germline, which may point to a read error. CDR3 residues: CASSEGTGIRERLFF. In DNA form, the CDR3 reads TGTGCCAGCAGTGAAGGAACAGGGATAAGAGAAAGACTGTTTTTT. The chain combines TRBV6-1 with TRBJ1-4, with D tentatively TRBD1 (6 bases). The V gene's germline CDR1 is MNHNS and CDR2 SASEGT. The CDR3 consists of 15 residues.

This clonotype was seen many times. This chain connects TRBV28 to TRBJ2-3; no clear D gene. This CDR3 comprises 16 residues. Germline assignment: CDR1 MDHEN and CDR2 SYDVKM. Trimming stripped 1 base from V and 0 bases from J, with 11 bases between. CDR3 in amino acids: CASSLYPGSSTDTQYF. In DNA form, the CDR3 reads TGTGCCAGCAGTTTATATCCGGGTTCCAGCACAGATACGCAGTATTTT. The whole variable domain, remainder taken from reference TRBV28 and TRBJ2-3, is DVKVTQSSRYLVKRTGEKVFLECVQDMDHENMFWYRQDPGLGLRLIYFSYDVKMKEKGDIPEGYSVSREKKERFSLILESASTNQTSMYLCASSLYPGSSTDTQYFGPGTRLTVL.

In the case of this clonotype: A much larger clone differs from this one at a single base, so this may be a read error. The CDR3 is CASSRDASPCEQYF. For the CDR3, the DNA is TGTGCCAGCAGCCGGGACGCGTCCCCCTGCGAGCAGTACTTC. V usage is TRBV5-3 and J usage is TRBJ2-7, with D perhaps assigned TRBD1 or TRBD2 (5 bases each). TRBV5-3 is an ORF for which the function is uncertain. The CDR3 consists of 14 residues. Deletions cut 8 bases from V and 6 bases from J, with 21 bases between.

Concerning this clonotype itself: Its ends do not fully match the called genes, so a read error is possible. The rearrangement joins TRBV4-2 to TRBJ2-7, with 10 bases matching TRBD2. The CDR3 length is 18 residues. CDR1 and CDR2 from the germline V gene are LGHNA and YNFKEQ. The CDR3 here is CASSQAIPAGGSSYERYF. For the CDR3, the DNA is TGTGCCAGCAGCCAAGCCATTCCAGCGGGAGGGTCCTCCTACGAGCGGTACTTC.

For this clonotype: Being one base from a much bigger clone, this may be a read error. The V call is TRBV11-2, the J call TRBJ2-1; no clear D gene. Germline V lookup: CDR1 SGHAT, CDR2 FQNNGV. The CDR3 has 12 residues. The CDR3 protein is CASSLVWNEPFF. The CDR3 nucleotides are TGTGCCAGCAGCTTAGTCTGGAATGAGCCGTTCTTC. Drawing the rest from reference TRBV11-2 and TRBJ2-1, the complete variable domain is EAGVAQSPRYKIIEKRQSVAFWCNPISGHATLYWYQQILGQGPKLLIQFQNNGVVDDSQLPKDRFSAERLKGVDSTLKIQPAKLEDSAVYLCASSLVWNEPFFGPGTRLTVL.

This clonotype was counted a single time. The V and J genes are TRBV27 and TRBJ2-5, with 11 bases fitting TRBD2. J gave up 5 bases and V 4 bases, and 3 bases lay outside the gene matches. Germline CDR1 is MNHEY and CDR2 is SMNVEV (reference sequence). The CDR3 contains 14 residues. The CDR3: CASSSSGRRETQYF. The CDR3, as DNA: TGTGCCAGCAGTTCTAGCGGGAGGAGGGAGACCCAGTACTTC.

This chain connects TRBV5-6 to TRBJ2-7; no clear D. This CDR3 region has 15 residues. Germline CDR1 SGHDT, CDR2 YYEEEE. V was trimmed by 4 bases and J by 3 bases, leaving 17 bases between them. The CDR3 bases are TGTGCCAGCAGCGGCGAGGCAGGATTAAACTACGAGCAGTACTTC. Encoded protein: CASSGEAGLNYEQYF.

This clonotype was seen many times. The V gene is TRBV11-2, the J gene TRBJ2-3; D might be TRBD1 (6 bases). CDR1 and CDR2 from the germline V gene are SGHAT and FQNNGV. The CDR3 has 15 residues. V was pared by 6 bases and J by 1 base, with 14 bases between. The CDR3 nucleotides read TGTGCCAGCAGTCTCTACAGGGATGGCACAGATACGCAGTATTTT. Translation: CASSLYRDGTDTQYF.

About this clonotype: At one boundary the junction diverges from the germline segment, which might be a read error. The CDR3 DNA follows: TGCGCCAGCAGCCAAGGGGGCAGGGGCCATCCGGCTGGAAACACCCTATATTTT. It codes for CASSQGGRGHPAGNTLYF. V gene TRBV4-1 combines with J gene TRBJ1-3, with a tentative D call TRBD1 (6 bases). In germline, CDR1 is MGHRA, CDR2 YSYEKL. This CDR3 spans 18 amino acids.

A note on this clonotype: A much larger clone differs from this one at a single base, so this may be a read error. The chain carries TRBV3-1 and TRBJ2-5; unclear D gene. The CDR3 totals 14 residues. Per germline, CDR1 LGHDT and CDR2 YNNKEL (reference sequence). The V gene lost 0 bases and the J gene lost 1 base, with 6 bases spanning the gap. Here the CDR3 reads CASSQEAIQETQYF. The CDR3 DNA follows: TGTGCCAGCAGCCAAGAGGCTATCCAAGAGACCCAGTACTTC.

Comments on this clonotype: This sequence may be a read error, since a much larger clone differs from it by one base. The chain uses TRBV6-6 and TRBJ1-1; the D gene is possibly TRBD1 (6 bases). This CDR3 is 13 amino acids long. CDR1 MNHNY and CDR2 SVGAGI come from the germline V gene (reference sequence). CDR3 nucleotide sequence: TGTGCCGGCAGTACCTACAGGGACACTGAAGCTTTCTTT. It is translated as CAGSTYRDTEAFF.

Worth noting for this clonotype: A much larger clone differs by one base, so this may be a read error. V usage is TRBV20-1 and J usage is TRBJ1-1; the D gene is possibly TRBD1 (5 bases). Germline CDR1 DFQATT, CDR2 SNEGSKA (reference sequence). V gave up 5 bases and J gave up 3 bases, with 13 bases separating them. The CDR3 is made up of 13 amino acids. The CDR3 region is CSAHNRGDTEAFF. The CDR3 bases are TGCAGTGCTCATAACAGAGGGGACACTGAAGCTTTCTTT.